Below are 17 T cell receptor beta chains sequenced from a single sample in a study of shared clonotypes between healthy human individuals. Libraries were prepared by immunoSEQ multiplex PCR; TCRdb keeps only in-frame clonotypes and omits some of them. The repertoire has some 1.5 million clones, more than 95% of them found once; the top ten carry roughly 1.1%. Sequencing was performed on naive CD4+ T cells sorted from blood. Sample subset: CD45RA+ positively selected. Every receptor here comes from a man under 40 in good health.

The chain has TRBV18 and TRBJ1-1; D ambiguous. The germline V gene encodes CDR1 KGHSH and CDR2 LQKENI. Trimming shortened V by 3 bases and J by 4 bases, and 6 bases separated the two germline ends. CDR3 size: 12 residues. CDR3 bases: TGTGCCAGCTCACCGCAGAGCACTGAAGCTTTCTTT. It encodes CASSPQSTEAFF.

This chain connects TRBV5-4 to TRBJ2-7, with TRBD2 matching 9 bases. V lost 0 bases, J lost 5 bases, and 0 bases stayed unmatched. This CDR3 is built from 13 residues. Germline lookup yields CDR1 SGHNT and CDR2 YYREEE (reference sequence). The CDR3 DNA is TGTGCCAGCAGCTTGGCTAGCGGGAACGAGCAGTACTTC. The encoded protein is CASSLASGNEQYF.

This sequence joins TRBV2 and TRBJ2-5; unclear D gene. CDR1 SNHLY and CDR2 FYNNEI come from the germline V gene. V was cut by 6 bases and J by 0 bases, with 5 bases left in between. This CDR3 spans 12 amino acids. CDR3 amino acids: CASSYNQETQYF. The DNA of the CDR3 is TGTGCCAGCAGCTACAACCAAGAGACCCAGTACTTC.

This chain links TRBV5-1 with TRBJ2-5; D ambiguous. V shed 0 bases and J shed 9 bases, with 18 bases lying between them. The CDR3 covers 15 residues. Germline lookup yields CDR1 SGHRS and CDR2 YFSETQ. CDR3 bases: TGCGCCAGCAGCTTGGCCTCTCGCAGTCCGATGGCCCAGTACTTC. This codes for CASSLASRSPMAQYF.

This chain uses TRBV28 with TRBJ2-7; 7 nucleotides agree with TRBD1. CDR1 MDHEN and CDR2 SYDVKM come from the germline V gene. The CDR3 is made up of 15 amino acids. Losses at the gene ends were 6 bases for V and 3 bases for J; bases not matched to a gene: 11. CDR3: CASRLSTGASYEQYF. The CDR3 DNA reads as TGTGCCAGCAGGCTCAGCACAGGGGCCAGCTACGAGCAGTACTTC.

This clone was detected once. The chain links TRBV7-3 to TRBJ2-1; TRBD2 agrees at 13 bases. Germline values: CDR1 SGHTA, CDR2 FQGTGA. The CDR3 runs to 17 residues. The trim removed 2 bases at V and 7 bases at J, leaving 8 bases unmatched. This CDR3 is CASSLWTSGRGSNEQFF. In DNA form, the CDR3 reads TGTGCCAGCAGCTTATGGACTAGCGGGAGAGGGTCGAATGAGCAGTTCTTC.

The rearrangement links TRBV30 to TRBJ2-2; 9 bases align to TRBD2. V was pared by 0 bases and J by 7 bases, with 18 bases of the junction left unmatched. This CDR3 has 19 amino acids. Germline V lookup: CDR1 GTSNPN, CDR2 SVGIG (reference sequence). The CDR3 region has the DNA TGTGCCTGGAGTGTACCCCGATGGGTCGGGACTAGCTTAAGCGGGGAGCTGTTTTTT. Amino acid sequence: CAWSVPRWVGTSLSGELFF.

The V call is TRBV7-9, the J call TRBJ2-7; D gene ambiguous. The germline CDR1 and CDR2 sequences are SEHNR and FQNEAQ (reference sequence). V dropped 5 bases and J dropped 4 bases, with 15 bases sitting between them. The CDR3 has 14 residues. CDR3 coding DNA: TGTGCCAGCAGCCCGGCTATTCTGAGGTACGAGCAGTACTTC. As protein: CASSPAILRYEQYF.

Here the CDR3 reads CASSPIGRVGNYGYTF. CDR3 bases: TGTGCCAGCAGTCCAATCGGCAGGGTAGGAAACTATGGCTACACCTTC. This chain links TRBV7-9 with TRBJ1-2; D is perhaps TRBD1 (5 bases). Trimming pared 6 bases from V and 2 bases from J, leaving 19 bases between. The germline V gene has CDR1 SEHNR and CDR2 FQNEAQ (reference sequence). The CDR3 sequence is 16 residues long.

This chain uses TRBV2 with TRBJ2-3; D is undetermined. The V gene lost 5 bases and the J gene lost 2 bases, with 8 bases spanning the gap. Germline V gene data show CDR1 as SNHLY and CDR2 as FYNNEI. The length of the CDR3 is 13 residues. The CDR3 DNA is TGTGCCAGCAGTCGCGACCCCACAGATACGCAGTATTTT. This codes for CASSRDPTDTQYF.

The V gene is TRBV7-3, the J gene TRBJ1-1; 7 bases are shared with TRBD1. With 5 bases clipped from V and 3 bases from J, the junction kept 9 bases outside the gene matches. This CDR3 comprises 15 residues. Germline CDR1 reads SGHTA; CDR2 reads FQGTGA. CDR3 nucleotides: TGTGCCAGCAGCGCGCGACAGGGTCGGGACACTGAAGCTTTCTTT. This encodes CASSARQGRDTEAFF.

With respect to this clone: Other DNA sequences in the sample encode the same CDR3. This rearrangement joins TRBV7-9 to TRBJ2-5; 8 positions agree with TRBD1. Germline values: CDR1 SEHNR, CDR2 FQNEAQ (reference sequence). There are 13 residues in the CDR3. The trim removed 5 bases at V and 5 bases at J, leaving 4 bases unmatched. The DNA of the CDR3 is TGTGCCAGCAGCCAAACAGGGGGGGAGACCCAGTACTTC. It codes for CASSQTGGETQYF.

The CDR3 sequence: CATDGQGDSNQPQHF. In nucleotides, the CDR3 is TGTGCCACTGACGGACAGGGGGATAGCAATCAGCCCCAGCATTTT. The chain recombines TRBV2 with TRBJ1-5, with TRBD1 matching over 10 bases. CDR1 SNHLY and CDR2 FYNNEI come from the germline V gene. The CDR3 spans 15 residues. Trimming at V came to 10 bases and at J to 0 bases, leaving 6 bases not matched to a gene.

The genes are TRBV2 and TRBJ2-2; 9 nucleotides agree with TRBD1. The trim removed 6 bases at V and 4 bases at J, leaving 9 bases unmatched. This CDR3 is 16 amino acids long. CDR1 and CDR2 from the germline V gene are SNHLY and FYNNEI. Here the CDR3 DNA reads TGTGCCAGCAGACAACAGGGGGCAAGTCCCACCGGGGAGCTGTTTTTT. Its protein is CASRQQGASPTGELFF.

The chain uses TRBV11-2 and TRBJ2-3, with 8 bases fitting TRBD2. Trimming took 7 bases from V and 0 from J; bases not matched to a gene: 9. The V gene's germline CDR1 is SGHAT and CDR2 FQNNGV. This CDR3 comprises 16 residues. In nucleotides, the CDR3 is TGTGCCAGCAACGGCCTAGCGGGCCCTAGCACAGATACGCAGTATTTT. Translated: CASNGLAGPSTDTQYF. The full variable domain, completed using reference TRBV11-2 and TRBJ2-3, is EAGVAQSPRYKIIEKRQSVAFWCNPISGHATLYWYQQILGQGPKLLIQFQNNGVVDDSQLPKDRFSAERLKGVDSTLKIQPAKLEDSAVYLCASNGLAGPSTDTQYFGPGTRLTVL.

This sequence joins TRBV5-1 and TRBJ2-7, with a tentative D call TRBD2 (5 bases). The CDR3 has 14 residues. Deletions cut 3 bases from V and 0 bases from J, with 10 bases between. Germline CDR1 reads SGHRS; CDR2 reads YFSETQ. The CDR3 DNA reads as TGCGCCAGCAGCTCGACCGGGATCTCCTACGAGCAGTACTTC. Translated, it gives CASSSTGISYEQYF.

With respect to this clone: Distinct nucleotide sequences in the sample also encode this CDR3. This sequence joins TRBV5-1 and TRBJ2-5, with 10 bases aligning to TRBD1. Germline CDR1 reads SGHRS; CDR2 reads YFSETQ. The CDR3 is 14 residues long. The J segment lost 3 bases and the V segment lost 4 bases, leaving 3 bases of the junction unmatched. CDR3 amino acids: CASSLGTGEETQYF. In DNA, the CDR3 is TGCGCCAGCAGCCTCGGGACAGGGGAAGAGACCCAGTACTTC.